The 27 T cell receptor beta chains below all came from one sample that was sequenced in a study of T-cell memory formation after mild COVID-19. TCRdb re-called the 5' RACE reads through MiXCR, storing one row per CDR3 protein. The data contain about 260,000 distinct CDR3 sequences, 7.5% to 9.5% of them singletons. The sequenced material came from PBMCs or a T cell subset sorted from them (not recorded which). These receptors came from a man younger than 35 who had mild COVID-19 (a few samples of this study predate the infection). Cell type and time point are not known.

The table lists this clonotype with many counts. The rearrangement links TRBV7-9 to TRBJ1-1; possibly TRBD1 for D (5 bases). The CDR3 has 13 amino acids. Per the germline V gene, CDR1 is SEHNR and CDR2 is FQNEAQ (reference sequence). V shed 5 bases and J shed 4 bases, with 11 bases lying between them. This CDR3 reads CASSLLGGTEAFF. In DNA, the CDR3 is TGTGCCAGCAGCCTCTTGGGGGGCACTGAAGCTTTCTTT.

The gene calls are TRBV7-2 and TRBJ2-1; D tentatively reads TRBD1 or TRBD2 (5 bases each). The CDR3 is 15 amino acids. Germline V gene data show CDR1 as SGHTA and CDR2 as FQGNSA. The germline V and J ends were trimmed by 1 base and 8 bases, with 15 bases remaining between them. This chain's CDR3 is CASSLVGVGTYEQFF. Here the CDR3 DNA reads TGTGCCAGCAGCTTAGTTGGTGTGGGGACCTATGAGCAGTTCTTC.

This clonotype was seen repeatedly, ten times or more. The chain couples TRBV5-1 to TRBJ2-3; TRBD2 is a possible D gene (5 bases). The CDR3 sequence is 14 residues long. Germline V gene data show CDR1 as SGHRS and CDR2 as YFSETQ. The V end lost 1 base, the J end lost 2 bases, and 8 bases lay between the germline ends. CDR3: CASSLFSVTDTQYF. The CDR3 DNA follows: TGCGCCAGCAGCTTGTTTAGCGTCACAGATACGCAGTATTTT.

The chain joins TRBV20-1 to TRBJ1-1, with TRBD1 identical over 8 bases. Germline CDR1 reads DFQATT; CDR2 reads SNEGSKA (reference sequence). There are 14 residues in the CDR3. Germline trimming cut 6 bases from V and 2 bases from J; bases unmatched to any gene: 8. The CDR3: CSALRGQANTEAFF. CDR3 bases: TGCAGTGCCCTAAGGGGACAGGCTAACACTGAAGCTTTCTTT.

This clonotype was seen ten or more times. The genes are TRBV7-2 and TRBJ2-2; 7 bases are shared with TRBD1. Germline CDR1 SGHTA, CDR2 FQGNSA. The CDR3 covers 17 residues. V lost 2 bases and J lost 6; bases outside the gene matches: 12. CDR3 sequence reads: CASSLSPWTGSAGELFF. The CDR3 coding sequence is TGTGCCAGCAGCTTAAGCCCCTGGACAGGATCCGCCGGGGAGCTGTTTTTT.

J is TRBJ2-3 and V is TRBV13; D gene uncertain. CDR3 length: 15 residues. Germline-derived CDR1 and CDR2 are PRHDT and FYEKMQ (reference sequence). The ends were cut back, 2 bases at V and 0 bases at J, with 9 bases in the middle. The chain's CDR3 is CASSLSRTSTDTQYF. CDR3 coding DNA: TGTGCCAGCAGCTTATCGAGGACCAGCACAGATACGCAGTATTTT.

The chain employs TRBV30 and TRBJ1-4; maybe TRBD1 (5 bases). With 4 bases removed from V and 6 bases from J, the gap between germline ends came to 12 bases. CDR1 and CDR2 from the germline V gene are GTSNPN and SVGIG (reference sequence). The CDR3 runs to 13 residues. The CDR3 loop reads CAWNRDAHEKLFF. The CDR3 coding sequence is TGTGCCTGGAATCGGGACGCCCATGAAAAACTGTTTTTT.

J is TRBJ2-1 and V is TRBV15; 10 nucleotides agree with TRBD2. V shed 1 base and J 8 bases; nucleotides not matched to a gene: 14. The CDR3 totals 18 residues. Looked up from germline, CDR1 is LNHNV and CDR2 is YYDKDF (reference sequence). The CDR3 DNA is TGTGCCACCAGCAGAGTAAAAACTAGCGGGGCCGCCAGGGATGAGCAGTTCTTC. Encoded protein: CATSRVKTSGAARDEQFF.

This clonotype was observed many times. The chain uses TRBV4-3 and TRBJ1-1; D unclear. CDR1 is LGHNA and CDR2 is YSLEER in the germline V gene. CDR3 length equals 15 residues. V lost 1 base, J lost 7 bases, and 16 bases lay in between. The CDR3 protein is CASSQGSGFSSEAFF. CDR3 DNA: TGCGCCAGCAGCCAAGGATCGGGGTTCAGTAGTGAAGCTTTCTTT.

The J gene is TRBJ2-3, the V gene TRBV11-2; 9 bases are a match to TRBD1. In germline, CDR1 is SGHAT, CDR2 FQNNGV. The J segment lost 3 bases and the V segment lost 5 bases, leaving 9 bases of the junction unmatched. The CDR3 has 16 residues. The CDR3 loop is CASSPGTGWGTDTQYF. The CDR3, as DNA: TGTGCCAGCAGCCCCGGGACAGGGTGGGGGACAGATACGCAGTATTTT.

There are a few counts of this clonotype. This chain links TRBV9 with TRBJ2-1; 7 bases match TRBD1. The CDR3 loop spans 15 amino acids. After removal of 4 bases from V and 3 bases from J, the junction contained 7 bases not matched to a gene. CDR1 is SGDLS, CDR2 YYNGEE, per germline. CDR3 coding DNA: TGTGCCAGCAGCCGGGGACAGATTAACTACAATGAGCAGTTCTTC. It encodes CASSRGQINYNEQFF.

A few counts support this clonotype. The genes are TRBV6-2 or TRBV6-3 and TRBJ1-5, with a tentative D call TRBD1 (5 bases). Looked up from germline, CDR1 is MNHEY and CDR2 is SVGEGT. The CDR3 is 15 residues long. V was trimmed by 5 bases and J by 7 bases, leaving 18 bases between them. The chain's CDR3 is CASSRAFLRGQPQHF. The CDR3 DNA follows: TGTGCCAGCAGTAGAGCTTTTTTGCGGGGCCAGCCCCAGCATTTT.

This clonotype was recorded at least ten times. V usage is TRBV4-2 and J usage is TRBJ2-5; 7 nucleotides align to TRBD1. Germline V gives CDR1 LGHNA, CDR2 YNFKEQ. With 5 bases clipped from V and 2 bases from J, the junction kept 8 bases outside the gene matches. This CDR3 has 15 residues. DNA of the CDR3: TGTGCCAGCAGCTCCCGGGACAGAGTTCAAGAGACCCAGTACTTC. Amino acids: CASSSRDRVQETQYF.

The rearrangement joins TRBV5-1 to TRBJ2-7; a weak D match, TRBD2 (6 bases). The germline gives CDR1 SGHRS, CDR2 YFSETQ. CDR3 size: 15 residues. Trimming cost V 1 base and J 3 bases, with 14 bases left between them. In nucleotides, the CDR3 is TGCGCCAGCAGCTTGAGGGTCGGCGGGATCTACGAGCAGTACTTC. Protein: CASSLRVGGIYEQYF.

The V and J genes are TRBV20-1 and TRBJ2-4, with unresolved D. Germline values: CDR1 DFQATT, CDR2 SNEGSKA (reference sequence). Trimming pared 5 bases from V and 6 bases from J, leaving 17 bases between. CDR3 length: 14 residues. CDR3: CSASRDGRRNIQYF. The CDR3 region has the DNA TGCAGTGCTTCCCGAGACGGGCGGAGAAACATTCAGTACTTC.

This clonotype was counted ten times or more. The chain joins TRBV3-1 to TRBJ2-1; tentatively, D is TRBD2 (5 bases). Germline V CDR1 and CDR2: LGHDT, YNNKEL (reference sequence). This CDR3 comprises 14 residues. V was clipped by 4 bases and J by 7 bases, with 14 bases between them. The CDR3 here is CASSRDPGYNEQFF. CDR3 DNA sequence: TGTGCCAGCAGCCGAGACCCGGGGTATAATGAGCAGTTCTTC.

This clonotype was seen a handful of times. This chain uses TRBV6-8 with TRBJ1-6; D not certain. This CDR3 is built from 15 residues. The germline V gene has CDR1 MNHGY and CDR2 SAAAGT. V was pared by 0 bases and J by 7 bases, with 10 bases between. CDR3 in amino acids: CASSYSNFLNSPLHF. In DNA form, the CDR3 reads TGTGCCAGCAGTTACTCGAACTTTTTAAATTCACCCCTCCACTTT.

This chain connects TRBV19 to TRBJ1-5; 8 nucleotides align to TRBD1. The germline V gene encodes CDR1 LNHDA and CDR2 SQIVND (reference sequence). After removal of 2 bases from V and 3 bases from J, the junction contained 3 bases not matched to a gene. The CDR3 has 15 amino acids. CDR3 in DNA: TGTGCCAGTAGTATAACAGGGGGGATCAATCAGCCCCAGCATTTT. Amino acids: CASSITGGINQPQHF.

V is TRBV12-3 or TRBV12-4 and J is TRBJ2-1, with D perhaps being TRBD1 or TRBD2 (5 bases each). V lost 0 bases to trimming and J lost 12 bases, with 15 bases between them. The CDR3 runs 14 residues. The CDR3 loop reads CASSLAPPTGGQFF. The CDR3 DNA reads TGTGCCAGCAGTTTAGCGCCGCCCACTGGGGGGCAGTTCTTC.

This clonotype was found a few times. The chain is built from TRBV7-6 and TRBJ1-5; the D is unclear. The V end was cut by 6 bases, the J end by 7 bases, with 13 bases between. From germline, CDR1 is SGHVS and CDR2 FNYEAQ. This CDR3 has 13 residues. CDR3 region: CASSMDGRQPQHF. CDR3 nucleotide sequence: TGTGCCAGCAGTATGGACGGCCGACAGCCCCAGCATTTT.

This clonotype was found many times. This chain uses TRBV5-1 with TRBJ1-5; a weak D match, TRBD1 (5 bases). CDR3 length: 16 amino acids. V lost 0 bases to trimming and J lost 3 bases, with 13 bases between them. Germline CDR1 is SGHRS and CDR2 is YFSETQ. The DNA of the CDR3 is TGCGCCAGCAGCTTGGAGGGGCCTCCCTTCAATCAGCCCCAGCATTTT. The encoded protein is CASSLEGPPFNQPQHF.

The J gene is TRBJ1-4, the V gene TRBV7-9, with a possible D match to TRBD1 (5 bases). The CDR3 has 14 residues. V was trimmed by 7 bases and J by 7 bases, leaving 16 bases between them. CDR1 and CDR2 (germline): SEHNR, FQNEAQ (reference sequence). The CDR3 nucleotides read TGTGCCAGCAACCCGGAGGGGAGGACTGAAAAACTGTTTTTT. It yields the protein CASNPEGRTEKLFF.

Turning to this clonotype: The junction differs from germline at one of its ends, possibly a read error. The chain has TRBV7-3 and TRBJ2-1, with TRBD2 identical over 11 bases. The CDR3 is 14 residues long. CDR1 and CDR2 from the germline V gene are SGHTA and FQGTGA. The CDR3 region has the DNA TGTGCCACCAGCATAGCGGGGGGGCAGAATGAGCAGTTCTTC. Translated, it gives CATSIAGGQNEQFF. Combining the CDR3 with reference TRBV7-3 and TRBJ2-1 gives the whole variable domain GAGVSQTPSNKVTEKGKYVELRCDPISGHTALYWYRQSLGQGPEFLIYFQGTGAADDSGLPNDRFFAVRPEGSVSTLKIQRTERGDSAVYLCATSIAGGQNEQFFGPGTRLTVL.

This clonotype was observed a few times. The CDR3 nucleotides read TGTGCCAGCAGCTTGGGTTGGCAGAACACTGAAGCTTTCTTT. Protein product: CASSLGWQNTEAFF. This sequence joins TRBV5-6 and TRBJ1-1; D gene ambiguous. The germline gives CDR1 SGHDT, CDR2 YYEEEE. The CDR3 is 14 residues long. V was pared by 0 bases and J by 1 base, with 7 bases between.

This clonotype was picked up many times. CDR3 sequence reads: CASTPPGRDTQYF. Here the CDR3 DNA reads TGTGCCAGCACCCCACCGGGCCGAGATACGCAGTATTTT. V gene TRBV28 combines with J gene TRBJ2-3; D is uncertain. The V and J ends lost 7 bases and 5 bases respectively, with 13 bases between them. Germline loops: CDR1 MDHEN, CDR2 SYDVKM. This CDR3 comprises 13 residues.

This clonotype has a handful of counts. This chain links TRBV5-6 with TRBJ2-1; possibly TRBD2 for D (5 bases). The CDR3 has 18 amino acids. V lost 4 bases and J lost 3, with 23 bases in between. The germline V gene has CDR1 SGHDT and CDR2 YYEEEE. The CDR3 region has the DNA TGTGCCAGCAGCGTGGAACTCTGGCGGGTGCACCTCTACAATGAGCAGTTCTTC. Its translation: CASSVELWRVHLYNEQFF.

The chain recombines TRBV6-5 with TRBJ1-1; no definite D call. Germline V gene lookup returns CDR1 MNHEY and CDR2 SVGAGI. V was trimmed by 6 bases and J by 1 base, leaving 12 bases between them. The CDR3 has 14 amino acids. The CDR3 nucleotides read TGTGCCAGCAGCCCAATCGACGCGAACACTGAAGCTTTCTTT. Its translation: CASSPIDANTEAFF.